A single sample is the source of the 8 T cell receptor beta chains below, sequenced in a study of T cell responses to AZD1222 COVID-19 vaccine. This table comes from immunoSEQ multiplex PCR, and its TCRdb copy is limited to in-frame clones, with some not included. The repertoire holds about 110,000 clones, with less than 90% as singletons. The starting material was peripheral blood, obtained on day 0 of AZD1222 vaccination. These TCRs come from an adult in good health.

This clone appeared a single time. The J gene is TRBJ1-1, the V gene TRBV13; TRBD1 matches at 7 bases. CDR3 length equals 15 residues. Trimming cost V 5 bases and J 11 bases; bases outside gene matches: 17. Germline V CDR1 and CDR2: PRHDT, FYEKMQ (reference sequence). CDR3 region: CASSTSGTAGLRAFF. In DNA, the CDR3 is TGTGCCAGCAGCACGTCCGGGACAGCCGGGTTAAGGGCTTTCTTT.

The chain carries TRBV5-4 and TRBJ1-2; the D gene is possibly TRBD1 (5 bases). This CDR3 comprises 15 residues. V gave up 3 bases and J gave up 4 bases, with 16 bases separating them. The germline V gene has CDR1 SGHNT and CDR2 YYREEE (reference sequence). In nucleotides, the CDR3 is TGTGCCAGCAGCTCTGATCGGGGCCTTCCCTATGGCTACACCTTC. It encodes CASSSDRGLPYGYTF.

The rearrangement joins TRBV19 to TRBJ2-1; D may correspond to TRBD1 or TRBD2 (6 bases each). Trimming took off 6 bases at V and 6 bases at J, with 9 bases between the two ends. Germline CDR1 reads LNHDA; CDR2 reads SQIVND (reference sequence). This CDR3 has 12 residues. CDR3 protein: CASRQGGNEQFF. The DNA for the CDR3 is TGTGCCAGTAGACAGGGAGGCAATGAGCAGTTCTTC.

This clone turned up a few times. CDR3 sequence reads: CASSQQGPLNYGYTF. In DNA, the CDR3 is TGTGCCAGCAGCCAACAGGGTCCCCTTAACTATGGCTACACCTTC. This rearrangement joins TRBV11-2 to TRBJ1-2; tentative D call: TRBD1 (6 bases). Looked up from germline, CDR1 is SGHAT and CDR2 is FQNNGV. Trimming took off 5 bases at V and 1 base at J, with 14 bases between the two ends. This CDR3 has 15 amino acids.

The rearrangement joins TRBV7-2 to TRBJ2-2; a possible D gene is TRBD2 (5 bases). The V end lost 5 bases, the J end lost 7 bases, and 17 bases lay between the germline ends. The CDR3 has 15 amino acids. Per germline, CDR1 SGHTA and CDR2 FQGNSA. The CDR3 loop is CASSPPGVRGGELFF. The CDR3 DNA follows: TGTGCCAGCAGCCCGCCCGGGGTCCGCGGCGGGGAGCTGTTTTTT.

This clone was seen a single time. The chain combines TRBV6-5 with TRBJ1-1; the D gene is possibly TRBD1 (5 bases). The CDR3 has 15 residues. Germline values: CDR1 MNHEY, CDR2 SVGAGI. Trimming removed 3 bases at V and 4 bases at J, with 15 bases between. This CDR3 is CASSYRTRGLTEAFF. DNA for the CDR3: TGTGCCAGCAGTTATCGAACCCGGGGACTCACTGAAGCTTTCTTT.

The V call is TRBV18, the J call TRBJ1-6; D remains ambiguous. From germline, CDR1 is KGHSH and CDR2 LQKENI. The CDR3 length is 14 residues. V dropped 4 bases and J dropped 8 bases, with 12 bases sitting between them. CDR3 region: CASSLGVRDSPLHF. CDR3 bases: TGTGCCAGCTCACTGGGAGTTCGGGATTCACCCCTCCACTTT.

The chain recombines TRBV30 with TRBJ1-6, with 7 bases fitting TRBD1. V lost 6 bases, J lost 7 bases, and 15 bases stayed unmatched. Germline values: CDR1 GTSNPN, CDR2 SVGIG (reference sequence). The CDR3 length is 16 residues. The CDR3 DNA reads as TGTGCCTGCCACGGGACAGCTCCGATTGGAAATTCACCCCTCCACTTT. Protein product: CACHGTAPIGNSPLHF.